Sequencing of this TCR beta chain was carried out in a study of T cell changes during pregnancy in multiple sclerosis (dated by TCRdb to 2018 to 2020). Turning to the overall study: In women with multiple sclerosis, the researchers looked at how the T cell repertoire shifted as pregnancy progressed.

From V the trimming removes 6 bases and from J it removes 0 bases, while the gene matches leave 6 bases of the junction unaccounted for. Taken from the germline V gene (reference sequence), the CDR1 and CDR2 loops are MNHEY and SMNVEV. Inclusive of the bounding cysteine and phenylalanine, the CDR3 is 17 residues long. Only the CDR3 portion is preserved as DNA: 51 bases, with reading frame beginning at the first base. Points on this clone: Its cognate antigen has yet to be identified. Base-call qualities are not available, and no considerably larger clone is one nucleotide away.

The library was built by means of the immunoSEQ multiplex PCR assay. Here the immuneACCESS table is served through TCRdb, limited to in-frame sequences with V and J called. Missing clones are a known gap in these copies; in checked studies unresolved V genes cover under half, and the rest lacks a known reason. In this sample the table shows tens of thousands of clones, 85% to 95% of which occur a single time. About 3% of the sample is taken by the ten largest. Sequenced here: CD8+ T cells from peripheral blood mononuclear cells, sampled in the second trimester of pregnancy. This chain is built from TRBV27 and TRBJ2-6, and TRBD1 matches 9 of the central bases. The receptor was derived from a female donor with multiple sclerosis, enrolled in a pregnancy study. Here is the DNA: TGTGCCAGCAGCCCGACAGGGGGGACCTCTGGGGCCAACGTCCTGACTTTC. Its protein product is CASSPTGGTSGANVLTF. Reference TRBV27 and TRBJ2-6 proteins supply the regions before and after the CDR3; the full variable domain is: EAQVTQNPRYLITVTGKKLTVTCSQNMNHEYMSWYRQDPGLGLRQIYYSMNVEVTDKGDVPEGYKVSRKEKRNFPLILESPSPNQTSLYFCASSPTGGTSGANVLTFGAGSRLTVL.